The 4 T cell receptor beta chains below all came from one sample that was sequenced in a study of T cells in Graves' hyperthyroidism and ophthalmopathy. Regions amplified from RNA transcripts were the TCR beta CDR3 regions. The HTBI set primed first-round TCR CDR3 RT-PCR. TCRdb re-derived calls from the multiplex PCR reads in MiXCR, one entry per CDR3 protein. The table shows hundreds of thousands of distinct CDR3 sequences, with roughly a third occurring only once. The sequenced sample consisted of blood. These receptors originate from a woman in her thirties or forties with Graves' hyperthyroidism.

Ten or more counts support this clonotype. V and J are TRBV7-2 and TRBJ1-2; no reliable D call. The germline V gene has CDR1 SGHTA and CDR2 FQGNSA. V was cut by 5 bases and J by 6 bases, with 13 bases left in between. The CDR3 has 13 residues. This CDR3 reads CASSLGFLDGYTF. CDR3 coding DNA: TGTGCCAGCAGCCTCGGTTTTTTGGATGGCTACACCTTC.

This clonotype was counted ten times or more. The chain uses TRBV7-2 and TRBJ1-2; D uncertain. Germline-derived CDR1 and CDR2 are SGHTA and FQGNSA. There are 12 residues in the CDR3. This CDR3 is CGVGERKRVYTF. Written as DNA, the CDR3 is TGTGGAGTCGGGGAAAGAAAGCGGGTCTACACCTTC.

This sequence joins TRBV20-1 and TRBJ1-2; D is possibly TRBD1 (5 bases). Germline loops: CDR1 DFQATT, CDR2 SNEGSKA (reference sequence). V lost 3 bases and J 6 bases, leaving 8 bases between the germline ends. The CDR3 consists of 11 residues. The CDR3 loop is CSARGGDGYTF. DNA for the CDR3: TGCAGTGCTAGGGGGGGTGATGGCTACACCTTC.

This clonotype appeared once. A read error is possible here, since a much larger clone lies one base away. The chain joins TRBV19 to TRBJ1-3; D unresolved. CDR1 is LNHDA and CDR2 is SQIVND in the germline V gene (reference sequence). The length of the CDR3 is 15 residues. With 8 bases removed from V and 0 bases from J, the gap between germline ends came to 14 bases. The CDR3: CASWRASNSGNTIYF. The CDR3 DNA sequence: TGTGCCAGTTGGAGGGCCTCCAACTCTGGAAACACCATATATTTT.